A single sample gave rise to the 3 T cell receptor beta chains below, sequenced in a study of blood T cells in healthy people across ages. Then a second PCR, running roughly 7 to 11 cycles, was carried out with a sample-barcoded 5' primer and a J-beta primer mix. TCRdb ran MiXCR on the 5' RACE reads and lists one entry per CDR3 protein. The sample includes approximately 780,000 distinct CDR3 sequences, roughly 25% of them seen just once. These same data were also listed under a study on T cells of mothers and their children.

Sequencing was carried out using blood. The source is a boy younger than 18 in good health.

This clonotype appeared a few times. The chain links TRBV5-1 to TRBJ2-5; 8 bases fit TRBD1. The DNA matches TRBJ2-7 better at its end, which makes the J call doubtful. Germline-derived CDR1 and CDR2 are SGHRS and YFSETQ. CDR3 size: 13 residues. The CDR3, as DNA: TGCGCCAGCAGCTGGGGACAGGAGTCCGAGCAGTACTTC. Protein: CASSWGQESEQYF.

The gene calls are TRBV20-1 and TRBJ2-3; 10 bases align to TRBD2. Germline V CDR1 and CDR2: DFQATT, SNEGSKA (reference sequence). The trim removed 5 bases at V and 3 bases at J, leaving 5 bases unmatched. The CDR3 totals 14 residues. CDR3 loop: CSAERGGRTDTQYF. The DNA of the CDR3 is TGCAGTGCTGAGCGGGGGGGCCGTACAGATACGCAGTATTTT.

The chain carries TRBV5-1 and TRBJ2-5; D not certain. The better agreement between TRBJ2-7 and the DNA end casts doubt on the J call. Germline CDR1 and CDR2: SGHRS and YFSETQ. The length of the CDR3 is 18 residues. CDR3 DNA: TGCGCCAGCAGCTTCAGGCTTGTTTTTGGATTCCTCTCCTACGAGCAGTACTTC. Encoded protein: CASSFRLVFGFLSYEQYF.